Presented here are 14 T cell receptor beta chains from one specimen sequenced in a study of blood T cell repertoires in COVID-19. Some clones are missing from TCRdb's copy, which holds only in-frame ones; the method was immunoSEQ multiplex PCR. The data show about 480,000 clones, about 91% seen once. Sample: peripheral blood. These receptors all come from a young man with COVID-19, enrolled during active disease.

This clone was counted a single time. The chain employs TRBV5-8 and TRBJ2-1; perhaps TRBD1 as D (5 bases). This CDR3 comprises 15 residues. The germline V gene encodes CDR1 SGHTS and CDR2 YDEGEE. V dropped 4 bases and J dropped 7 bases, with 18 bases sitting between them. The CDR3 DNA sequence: TGTGCCAGCAGCCTCCCAGGGAATAGGCGGAATGAGCAGTTCTTC. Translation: CASSLPGNRRNEQFF.

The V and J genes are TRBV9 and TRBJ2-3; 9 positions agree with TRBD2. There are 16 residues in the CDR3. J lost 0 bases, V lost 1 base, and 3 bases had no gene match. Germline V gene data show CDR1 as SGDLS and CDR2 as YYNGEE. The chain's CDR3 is CASSVTSGYSTDTQYF. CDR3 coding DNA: TGTGCCAGCAGCGTAACTAGCGGGTATAGCACAGATACGCAGTATTTT.

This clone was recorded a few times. CDR3 sequence: CASSQGQGPAKPEAFF. DNA of the CDR3: TGTGCCAGCAGCCAAGGACAGGGCCCCGCTAAGCCTGAAGCTTTCTTT. The J gene is TRBJ1-1, the V gene TRBV13; 8 bases match TRBD1. CDR1 and CDR2 (germline): PRHDT, FYEKMQ (reference sequence). Trimming took 5 bases from V and 6 from J; bases not matched to a gene: 14. The CDR3 is 16 residues long.

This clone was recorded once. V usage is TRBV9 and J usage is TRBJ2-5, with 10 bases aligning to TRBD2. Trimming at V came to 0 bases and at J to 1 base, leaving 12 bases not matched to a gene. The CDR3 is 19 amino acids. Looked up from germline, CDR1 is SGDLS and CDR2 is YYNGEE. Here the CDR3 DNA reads TGTGCCAGCAGCGTAGGTTCTAGCGGGAGAGGCCGTATCCAAGAGACCCAGTACTTC. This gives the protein CASSVGSSGRGRIQETQYF. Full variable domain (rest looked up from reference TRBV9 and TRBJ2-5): DSGVTQTPKHLITATGQRVTLRCSPRSGDLSVYWYQQSLDQGLQFLIQYYNGEERAKGNILERFSAQQFPDLHSELNLSSLELGDSALYFCASSVGSSGRGRIQETQYFGPGTRLLVL.

The CDR3 region has the DNA TGTGCCAGCAGTGCTTCGGGGTCGAACACTGAAGCTTTCTTT. It is translated as CASSASGSNTEAFF. The chain is built from TRBV6-4 and TRBJ1-1, with D unresolved. Germline CDR1 is MRHNA and CDR2 is SNTAGT. This CDR3 comprises 14 residues. V lost 4 bases and J 1 base, leaving 10 bases between the germline ends.

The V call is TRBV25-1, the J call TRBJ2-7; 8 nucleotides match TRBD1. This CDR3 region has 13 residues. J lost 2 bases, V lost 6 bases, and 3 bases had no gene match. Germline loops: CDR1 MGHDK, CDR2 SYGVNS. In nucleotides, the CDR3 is TGTGCCAGCAGCCGGGACAGGCCCTACGAGCAGTACTTC. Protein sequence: CASSRDRPYEQYF.

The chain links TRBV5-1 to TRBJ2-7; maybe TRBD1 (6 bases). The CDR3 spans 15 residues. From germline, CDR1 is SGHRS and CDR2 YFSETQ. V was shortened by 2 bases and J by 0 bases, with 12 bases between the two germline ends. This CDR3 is CASSFGQTSSYEQYF. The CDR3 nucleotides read TGCGCCAGCAGCTTCGGACAGACGTCCTCCTACGAGCAGTACTTC.

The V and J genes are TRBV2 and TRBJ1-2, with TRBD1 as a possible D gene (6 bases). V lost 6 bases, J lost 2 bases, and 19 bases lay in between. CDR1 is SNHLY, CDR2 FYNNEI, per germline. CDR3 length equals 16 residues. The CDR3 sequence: CASRERQVRKNYGYTF. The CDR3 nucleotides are TGTGCCAGCAGAGAAAGACAGGTACGGAAAAACTATGGCTACACCTTC.

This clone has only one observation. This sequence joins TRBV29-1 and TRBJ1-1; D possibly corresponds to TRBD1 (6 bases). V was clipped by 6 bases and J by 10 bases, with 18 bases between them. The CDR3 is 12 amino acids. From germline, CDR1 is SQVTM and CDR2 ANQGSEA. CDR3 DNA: TGCAGCGTGTTGACAGGTAGGGCCACAGCTTTCTTT. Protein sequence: CSVLTGRATAFF.

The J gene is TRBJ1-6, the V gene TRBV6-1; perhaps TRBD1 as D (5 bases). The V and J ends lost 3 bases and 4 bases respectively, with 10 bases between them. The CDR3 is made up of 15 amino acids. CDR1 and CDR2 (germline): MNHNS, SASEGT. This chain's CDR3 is CASSDAGLYNSPLHF. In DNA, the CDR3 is TGTGCCAGCAGTGATGCAGGGCTTTATAATTCACCCCTCCACTTT.

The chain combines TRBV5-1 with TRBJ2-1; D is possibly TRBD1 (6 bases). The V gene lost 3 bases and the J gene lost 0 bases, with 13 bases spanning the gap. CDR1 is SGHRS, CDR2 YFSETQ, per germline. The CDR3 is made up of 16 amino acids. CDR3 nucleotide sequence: TGCGCCAGCAGCTGGCCCGGGACAAGCTCCTACAATGAGCAGTTCTTC. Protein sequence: CASSWPGTSSYNEQFF.

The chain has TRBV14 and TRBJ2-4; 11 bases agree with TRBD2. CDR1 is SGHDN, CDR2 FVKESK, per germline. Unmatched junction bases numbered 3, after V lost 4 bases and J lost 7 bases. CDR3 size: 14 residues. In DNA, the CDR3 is TGTGCCAGCAGCCTTACTAGCGGGAGTAACATTCAGTACTTC. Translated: CASSLTSGSNIQYF.

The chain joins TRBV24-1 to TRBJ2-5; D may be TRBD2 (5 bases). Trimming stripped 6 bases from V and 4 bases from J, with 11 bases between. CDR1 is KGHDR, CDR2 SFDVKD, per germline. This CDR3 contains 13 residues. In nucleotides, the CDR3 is TGTGCCACCAGTAAGGGAGATGGAGAGACCCAGTACTTC. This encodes CATSKGDGETQYF.

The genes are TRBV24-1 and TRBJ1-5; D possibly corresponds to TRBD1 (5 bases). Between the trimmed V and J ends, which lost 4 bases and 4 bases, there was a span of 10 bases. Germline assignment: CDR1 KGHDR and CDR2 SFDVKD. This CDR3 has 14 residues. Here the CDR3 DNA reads TGTGCCACCAGTGAGACAAACAGGAATCAGCCCCAGCATTTT. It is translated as CATSETNRNQPQHF.